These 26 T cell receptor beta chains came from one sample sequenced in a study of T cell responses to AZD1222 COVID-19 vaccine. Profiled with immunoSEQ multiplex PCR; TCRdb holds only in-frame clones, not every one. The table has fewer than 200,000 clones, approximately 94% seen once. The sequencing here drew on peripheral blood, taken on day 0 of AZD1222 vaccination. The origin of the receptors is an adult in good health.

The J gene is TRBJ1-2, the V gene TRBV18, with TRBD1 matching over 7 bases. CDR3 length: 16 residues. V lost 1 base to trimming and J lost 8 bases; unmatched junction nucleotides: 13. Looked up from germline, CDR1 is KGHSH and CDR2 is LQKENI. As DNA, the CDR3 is TGTGCCAGCTCACCACAGTTAAAGGGGGCTGTGGAGGGCTACACCTTC. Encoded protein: CASSPQLKGAVEGYTF.

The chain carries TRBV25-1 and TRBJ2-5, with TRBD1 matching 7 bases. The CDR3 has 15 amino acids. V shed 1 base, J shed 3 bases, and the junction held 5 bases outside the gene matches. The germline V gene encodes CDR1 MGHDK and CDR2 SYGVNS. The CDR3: CASSELWGTEETQYF. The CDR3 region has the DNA TGTGCCAGCAGTGAATTATGGGGGACAGAAGAGACCCAGTACTTC. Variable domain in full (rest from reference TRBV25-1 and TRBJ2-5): EADIYQTPRYLVIGTGKKITLECSQTMGHDKMYWYQQDPGMELHLIHYSYGVNSTEKGDLSSESTVSRIRTEHFPLTLESARPSHTSQYLCASSELWGTEETQYFGPGTRLLVL.

The CDR3, as DNA: TGTGCCAGTAGTATTTGGGCGGCTACACATCAGCCCCAGCATTTT. Protein: CASSIWAATHQPQHF. The V and J genes are TRBV19 and TRBJ1-5; D is uncertain. The CDR3 is 15 amino acids. V was trimmed by 3 bases and J by 5 bases, leaving 14 bases between them. CDR1 and CDR2 from the germline V gene are LNHDA and SQIVND (reference sequence).

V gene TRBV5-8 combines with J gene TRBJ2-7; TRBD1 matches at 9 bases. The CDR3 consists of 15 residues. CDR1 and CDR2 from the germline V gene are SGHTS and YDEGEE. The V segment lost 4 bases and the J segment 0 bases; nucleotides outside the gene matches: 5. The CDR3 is CASSGDRASSYEQYF. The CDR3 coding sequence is TGTGCCAGCAGCGGGGACAGGGCCAGCTCCTACGAGCAGTACTTC.

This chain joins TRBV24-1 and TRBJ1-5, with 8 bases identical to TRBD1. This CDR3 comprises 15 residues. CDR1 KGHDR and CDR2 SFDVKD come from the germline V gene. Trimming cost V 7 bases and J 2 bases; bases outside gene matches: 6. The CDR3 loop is CATSRQGSGNQPQHF. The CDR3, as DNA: TGTGCCACCAGCAGACAGGGGAGTGGCAATCAGCCCCAGCATTTT.

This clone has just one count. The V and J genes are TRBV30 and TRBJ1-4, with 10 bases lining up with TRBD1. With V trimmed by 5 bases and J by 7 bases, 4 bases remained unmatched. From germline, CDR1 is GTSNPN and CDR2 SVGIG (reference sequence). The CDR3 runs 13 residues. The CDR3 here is CAWRQGAGEKLFF. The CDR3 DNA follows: TGTGCCTGGCGACAGGGGGCAGGTGAAAAACTGTTTTTT.

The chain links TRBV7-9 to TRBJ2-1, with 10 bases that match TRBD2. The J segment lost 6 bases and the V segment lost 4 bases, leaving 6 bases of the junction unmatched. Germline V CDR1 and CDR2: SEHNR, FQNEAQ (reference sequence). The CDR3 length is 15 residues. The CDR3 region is CASSSTSGKSNEQFF. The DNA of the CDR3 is TGTGCCAGCAGCTCCACTAGCGGGAAATCCAATGAGCAGTTCTTC.

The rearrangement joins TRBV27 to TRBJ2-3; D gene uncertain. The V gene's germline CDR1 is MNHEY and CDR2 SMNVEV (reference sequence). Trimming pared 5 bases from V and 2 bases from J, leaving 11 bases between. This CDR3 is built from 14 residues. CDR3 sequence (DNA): TGTGCCAGCAGTCACTCCATGTCCACAGATACGCAGTATTTT. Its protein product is CASSHSMSTDTQYF.

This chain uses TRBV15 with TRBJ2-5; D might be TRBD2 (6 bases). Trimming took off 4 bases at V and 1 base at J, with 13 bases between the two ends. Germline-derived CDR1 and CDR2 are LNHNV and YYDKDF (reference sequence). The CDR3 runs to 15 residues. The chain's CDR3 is CATSNRRDSQETQYF. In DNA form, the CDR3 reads TGTGCCACCAGCAATCGCCGGGACTCCCAAGAGACCCAGTACTTC.

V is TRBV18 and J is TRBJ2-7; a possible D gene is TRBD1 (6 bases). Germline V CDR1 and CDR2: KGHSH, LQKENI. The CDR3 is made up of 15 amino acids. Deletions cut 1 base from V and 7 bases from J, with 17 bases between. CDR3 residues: CASSPLGTPVREQYF. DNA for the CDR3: TGTGCCAGCTCACCACTTGGGACACCGGTGAGGGAGCAGTACTTC. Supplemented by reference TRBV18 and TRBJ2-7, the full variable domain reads NAGVMQNPRHLVRRRGQEARLRCSPMKGHSHVYWYRQLPEEGLKFMVYLQKENIIDESGMPKERFSAEFPKEGPSILRIQQVVRGDSAAYFCASSPLGTPVREQYFGPGTRLTVT.

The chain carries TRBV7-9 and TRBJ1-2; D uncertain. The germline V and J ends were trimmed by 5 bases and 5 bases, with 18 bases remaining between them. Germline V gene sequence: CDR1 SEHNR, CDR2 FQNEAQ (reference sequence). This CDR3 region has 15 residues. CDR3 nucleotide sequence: TGTGCCAGCAGCCCTAGTGGTCAGAAGCAATATGGCTACACCTTC. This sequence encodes CASSPSGQKQYGYTF.

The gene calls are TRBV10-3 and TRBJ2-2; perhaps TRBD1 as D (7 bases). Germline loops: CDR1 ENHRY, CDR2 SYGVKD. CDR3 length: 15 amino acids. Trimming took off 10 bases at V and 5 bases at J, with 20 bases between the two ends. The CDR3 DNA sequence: TGTGCCACCACAGGGCTGACAGGGAGGACCGGGGAGCTGTTTTTT. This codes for CATTGLTGRTGELFF.

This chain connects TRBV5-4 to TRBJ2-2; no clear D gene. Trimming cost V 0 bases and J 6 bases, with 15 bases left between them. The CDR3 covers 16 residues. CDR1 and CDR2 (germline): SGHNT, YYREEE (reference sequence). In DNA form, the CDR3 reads TGTGCCAGCAGCTTGGACAGCGAATTGATTTCCGGGGAGCTGTTTTTT. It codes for CASSLDSELISGELFF.

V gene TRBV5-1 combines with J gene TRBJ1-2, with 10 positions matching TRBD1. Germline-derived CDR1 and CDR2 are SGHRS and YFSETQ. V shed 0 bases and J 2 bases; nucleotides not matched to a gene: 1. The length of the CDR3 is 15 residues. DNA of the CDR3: TGCGCCAGCAGCTTGGGGGGACAGGGGAACTATGGCTACACCTTC. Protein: CASSLGGQGNYGYTF.

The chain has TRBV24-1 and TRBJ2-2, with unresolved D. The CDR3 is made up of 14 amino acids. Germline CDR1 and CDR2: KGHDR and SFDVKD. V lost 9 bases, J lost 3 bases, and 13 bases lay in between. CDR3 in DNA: TGTGCCACCCAGAGCCTCAGTGACACCGGGGAGCTGTTTTTT. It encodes CATQSLSDTGELFF.

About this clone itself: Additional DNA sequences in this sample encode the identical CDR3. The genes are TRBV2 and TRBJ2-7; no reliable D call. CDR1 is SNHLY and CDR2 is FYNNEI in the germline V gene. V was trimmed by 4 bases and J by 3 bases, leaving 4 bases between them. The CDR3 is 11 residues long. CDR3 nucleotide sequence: TGTGCCAGCAGTGCCGGCTACGAGCAGTACTTC. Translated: CASSAGYEQYF.

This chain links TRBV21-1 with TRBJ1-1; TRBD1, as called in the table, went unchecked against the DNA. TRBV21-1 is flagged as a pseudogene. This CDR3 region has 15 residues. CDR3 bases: TGTGCCAGCAGCCCTAGGACAGGGTTTTCGACTGAAGCTTTCTTT. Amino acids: CASSPRTGFSTEAFF.

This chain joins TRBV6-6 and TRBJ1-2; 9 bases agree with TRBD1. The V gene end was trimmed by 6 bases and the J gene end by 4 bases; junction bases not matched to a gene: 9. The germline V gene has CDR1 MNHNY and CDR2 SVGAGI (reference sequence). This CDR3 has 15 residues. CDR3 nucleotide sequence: TGTGCCAGCAGCGCCATTGGACAGGGGACCTATGGCTACACCTTC. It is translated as CASSAIGQGTYGYTF.

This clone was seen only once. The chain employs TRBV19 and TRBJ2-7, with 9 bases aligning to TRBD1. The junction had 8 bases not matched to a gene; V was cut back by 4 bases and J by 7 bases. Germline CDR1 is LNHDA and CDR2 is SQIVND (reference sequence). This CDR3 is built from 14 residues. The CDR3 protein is CASSRGQGMGEQYF. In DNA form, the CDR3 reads TGTGCCAGTAGTAGGGGACAGGGAATGGGGGAGCAGTACTTC.

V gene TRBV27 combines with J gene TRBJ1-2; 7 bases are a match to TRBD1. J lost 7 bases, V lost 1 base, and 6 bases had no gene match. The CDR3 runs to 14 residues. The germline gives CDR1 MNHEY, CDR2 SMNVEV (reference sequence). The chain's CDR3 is CASSLYPGGIGYTF. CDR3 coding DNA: TGTGCCAGCAGTTTATATCCAGGGGGGATTGGCTACACCTTC.

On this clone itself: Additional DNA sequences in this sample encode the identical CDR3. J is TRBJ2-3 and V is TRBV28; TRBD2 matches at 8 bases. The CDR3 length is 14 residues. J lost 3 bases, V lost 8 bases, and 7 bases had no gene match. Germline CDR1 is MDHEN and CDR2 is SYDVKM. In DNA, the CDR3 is TGTGCCAGCTTACCAGCGGGAGTGACAGATACGCAGTATTTT. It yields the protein CASLPAGVTDTQYF.

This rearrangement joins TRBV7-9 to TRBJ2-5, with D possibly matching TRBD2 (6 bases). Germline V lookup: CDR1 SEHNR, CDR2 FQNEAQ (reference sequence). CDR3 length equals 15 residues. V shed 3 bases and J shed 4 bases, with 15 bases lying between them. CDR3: CASSFPGEVGETQYF. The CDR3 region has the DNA TGTGCCAGCAGCTTCCCGGGGGAGGTCGGAGAGACCCAGTACTTC.

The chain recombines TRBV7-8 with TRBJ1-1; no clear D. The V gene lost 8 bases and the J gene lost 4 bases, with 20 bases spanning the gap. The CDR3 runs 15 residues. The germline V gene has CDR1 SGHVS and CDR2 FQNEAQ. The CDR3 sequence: CASAFQNRVGTEAFF. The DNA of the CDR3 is TGTGCCAGCGCCTTCCAAAACAGAGTCGGCACTGAAGCTTTCTTT.

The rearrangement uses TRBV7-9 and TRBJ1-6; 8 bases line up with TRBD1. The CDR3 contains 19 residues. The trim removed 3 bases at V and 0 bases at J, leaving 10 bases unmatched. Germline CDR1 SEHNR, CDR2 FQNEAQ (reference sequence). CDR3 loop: CASSFGQGVTSSYNSPLHF. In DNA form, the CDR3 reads TGTGCCAGCAGCTTCGGACAGGGTGTTACGAGCTCCTATAATTCACCCCTCCACTTT.

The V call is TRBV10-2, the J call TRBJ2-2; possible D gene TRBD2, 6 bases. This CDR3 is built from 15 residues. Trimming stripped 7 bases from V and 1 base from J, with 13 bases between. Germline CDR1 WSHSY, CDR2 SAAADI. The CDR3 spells CASNSLARNTGELFF. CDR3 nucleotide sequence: TGCGCCAGCAACAGCCTAGCGAGGAACACCGGGGAGCTGTTTTTT.

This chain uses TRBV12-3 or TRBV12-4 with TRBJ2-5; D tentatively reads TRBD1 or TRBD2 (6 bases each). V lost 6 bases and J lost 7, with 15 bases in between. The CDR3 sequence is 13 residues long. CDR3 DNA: TGTGCCAGCAGGGGGGGCCCTGGCGGGACCCAGTACTTC. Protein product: CASRGGPGGTQYF.